This paragraph reports one T cell receptor beta chain. The TCR beta library used iRepertoire HTBI primers with Arm-PCR amplification of CDR3. TCRdb fed the multiplex PCR reads into MiXCR, producing one record per CDR3 protein. The table records about 420,000 distinct CDR3 sequences, roughly 15% of them present only once. The sample comes from a study of regulatory T cells in long-lasting Graves disease. Germline loops: CDR1 SEHNR, CDR2 FQNEAQ (reference sequence). V was clipped by 0 bases and J by 5 bases; unmatched bases: 5. The CDR3 sequence is 17 residues long. As to time point: newly diagnosed GD, antithyroid drugs for less than 3 months. Scientists built the TCR library using RNA that was extracted from PBMCs. The same specimen was also included in a second study, on T cells in Graves' hyperthyroidism and ophthalmopathy. That work states: Orbital computed tomography and thyroid ultrasound, together with serum TRAb and thyroxine and clinical symptoms, were used for diagnoses.

Specimen: peripheral blood mononuclear cells (PBMCs), collected at new diagnosis, from a patient treated with antithyroid drugs. The TCR was taken from a woman younger than 30 with Graves disease. V is TRBV7-9 and J is TRBJ2-1, with 12 positions matching TRBD2. The DNA for the CDR3 is TGTGCCAGCAGCTTAGCCGTCGGGACTAGCGGGCACAATGAGCAGTTCTTC. The encoded protein is CASSLAVGTSGHNEQFF.